The present entry profiles one TCR beta chain with its context. Its antigen is as yet unknown. The assay was immunoSEQ multiplex PCR, and TCRdb's table has in-frame clones only and misses some. The table has some 60,000 clones, over 80% seen once; the top ten hold under 6%. CDR1 and CDR2 (germline): LNHDA, SQIVND (reference sequence). Trimming pared 4 bases from V and 0 bases from J, leaving 10 bases between. This CDR3 comprises 14 residues. The data stem from a study of OX40 agonist ivuxolimab in advanced cancers. Notes on the study in general: On average, a greater number of expanded clones characterised CD8+ T cells relative to CD4+.

The material was CD4+ or CD8+ T cells sorted from blood, obtained in a trial of the OX40 agonist ivuxolimab. The sequence came from an adult with an advanced solid tumor such as melanoma, head and neck, liver or kidney cancer. J is TRBJ2-7 and V is TRBV19; D remains ambiguous. The CDR3 DNA follows: TGTGCCAGTAGTACCGCAGAGAGCTCCTACGAGCAGTACTTC. Its translation: CASSTAESSYEQYF.